This T cell receptor (beta chain) was sequenced in a study of T-cell reconstitution after alpha-beta-depleted transplantation in children. This CDR3 has 15 residues. CDR1 is LNHNV and CDR2 is YYDKDF in the germline V gene (reference sequence). V trimming: 3 bases; J trimming: 4 bases; junction bases outside the gene matches: 5. For TCRbeta, the library was prepared with unique molecular identifiers. TCRdb used MiXCR to reprocess the PCR reads, holding one entry per CDR3 protein. The profile shows roughly 790,000 distinct CDR3 sequences, 15% to 20% of them singletons. The receptor's source is a male patient younger than 18 who had a stem cell transplant for acute lymphoblastic leukemia, so the T cells may come from the graft donor. Material: PBMCs, mostly from graft donor cells, obtained 360 days after TCRalphabeta/CD19-depleted stem cell transplant. V gene TRBV15 combines with J gene TRBJ2-2; 7 bases agree with TRBD2. The CDR3 DNA sequence: TGTGCCACCAGCAGGTGGACTAGGCCCACCGGGGAGCTGTTTTTT. Its translation is CATSRWTRPTGELFF.